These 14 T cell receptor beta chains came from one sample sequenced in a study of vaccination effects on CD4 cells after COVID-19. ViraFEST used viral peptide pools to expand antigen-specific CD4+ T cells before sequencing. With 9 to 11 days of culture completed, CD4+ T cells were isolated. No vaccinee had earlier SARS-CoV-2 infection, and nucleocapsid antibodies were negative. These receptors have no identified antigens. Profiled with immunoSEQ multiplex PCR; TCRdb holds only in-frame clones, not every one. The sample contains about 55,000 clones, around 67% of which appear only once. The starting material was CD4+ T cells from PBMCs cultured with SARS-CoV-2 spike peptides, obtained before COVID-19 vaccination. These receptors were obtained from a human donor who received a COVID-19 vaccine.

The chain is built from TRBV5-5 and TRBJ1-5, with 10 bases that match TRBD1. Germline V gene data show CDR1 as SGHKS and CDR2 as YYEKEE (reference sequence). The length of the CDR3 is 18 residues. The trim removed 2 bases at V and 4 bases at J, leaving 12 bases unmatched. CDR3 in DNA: TGTGCCAGCAGCTTCTCGAGTGGGACAGGGGCGCTAAATCAGCCCCAGCATTTT. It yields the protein CASSFSSGTGALNQPQHF. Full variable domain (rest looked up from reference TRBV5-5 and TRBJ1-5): DAGVTQSPTHLIKTRGQQVTLRCSPISGHKSVSWYQQVLGQGPQFIFQYYEKEERGRGNFPDRFSARQFPNYSSELNVNALLLGDSALYLCASSFSSGTGALNQPQHFGDGTRLSIL.

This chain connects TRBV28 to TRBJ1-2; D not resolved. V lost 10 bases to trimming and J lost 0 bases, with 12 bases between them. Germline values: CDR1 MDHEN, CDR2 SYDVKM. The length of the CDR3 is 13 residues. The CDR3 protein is CAIGRLANYGYTF. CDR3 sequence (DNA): TGTGCCATCGGACGACTAGCTAACTATGGCTACACCTTC.

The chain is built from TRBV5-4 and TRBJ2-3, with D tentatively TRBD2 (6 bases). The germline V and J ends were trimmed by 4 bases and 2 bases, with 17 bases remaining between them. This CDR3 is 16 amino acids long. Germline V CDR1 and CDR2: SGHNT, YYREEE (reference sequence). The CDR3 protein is CASSLGLRKNTDTQYF. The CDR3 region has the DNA TGTGCCAGCAGCCTAGGACTAAGGAAAAACACAGATACGCAGTATTTT.

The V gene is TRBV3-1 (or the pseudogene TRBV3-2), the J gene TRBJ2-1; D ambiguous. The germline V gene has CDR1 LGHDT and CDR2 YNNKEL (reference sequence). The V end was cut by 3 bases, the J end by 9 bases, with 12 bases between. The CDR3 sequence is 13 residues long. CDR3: CASSQSRHGEQFF. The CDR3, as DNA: TGTGCCAGCAGCCAGTCCAGGCATGGTGAGCAGTTCTTC.

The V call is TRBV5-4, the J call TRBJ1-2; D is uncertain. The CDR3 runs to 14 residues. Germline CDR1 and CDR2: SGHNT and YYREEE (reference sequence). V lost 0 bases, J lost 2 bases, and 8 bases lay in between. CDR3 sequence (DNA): TGTGCCAGCAGCTTGGATGGCAGCAACTATGGCTACACCTTC. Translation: CASSLDGSNYGYTF.

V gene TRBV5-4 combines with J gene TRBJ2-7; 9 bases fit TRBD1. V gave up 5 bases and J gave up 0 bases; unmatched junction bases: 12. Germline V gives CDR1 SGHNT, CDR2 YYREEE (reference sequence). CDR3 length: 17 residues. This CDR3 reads CASRASPGTGSSYEQYF. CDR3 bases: TGTGCCAGCAGAGCCTCACCCGGGACAGGGAGCTCCTACGAGCAGTACTTC. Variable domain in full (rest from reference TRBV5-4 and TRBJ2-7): ETGVTQSPTHLIKTRGQQVTLRCSSQSGHNTVSWYQQALGQGPQFIFQYYREEENGRGNFPPRFSGLQFPNYSSELNVNALELDDSALYLCASRASPGTGSSYEQYFGPGTRLTVT.

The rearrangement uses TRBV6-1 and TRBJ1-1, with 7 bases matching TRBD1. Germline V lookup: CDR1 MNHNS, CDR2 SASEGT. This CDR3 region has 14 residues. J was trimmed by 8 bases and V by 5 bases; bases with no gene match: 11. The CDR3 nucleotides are TGTGCCAGCAGTTATAGGGACAGCTATATCGAAGCTTTCTTT. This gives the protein CASSYRDSYIEAFF.

The CDR3 bases are TGTGCCAGCAGTTTATTACAGGGGGGATATGGCTACACCTTC. Its translation is CASSLLQGGYGYTF. The V gene is TRBV27, the J gene TRBJ1-2; 8 nucleotides match TRBD1. Germline CDR1 MNHEY, CDR2 SMNVEV (reference sequence). V gave up 1 base and J gave up 5 bases; unmatched junction bases: 3. The CDR3 contains 14 residues.

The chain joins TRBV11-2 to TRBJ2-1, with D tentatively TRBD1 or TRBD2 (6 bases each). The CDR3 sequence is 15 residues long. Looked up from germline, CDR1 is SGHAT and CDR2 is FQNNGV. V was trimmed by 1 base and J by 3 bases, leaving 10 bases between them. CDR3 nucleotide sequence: TGTGCCAGCAGCTTAGTTGGGGGGCTCTACAATGAGCAGTTCTTC. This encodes CASSLVGGLYNEQFF. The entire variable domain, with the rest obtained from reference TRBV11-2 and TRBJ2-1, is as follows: EAGVAQSPRYKIIEKRQSVAFWCNPISGHATLYWYQQILGQGPKLLIQFQNNGVVDDSQLPKDRFSAERLKGVDSTLKIQPAKLEDSAVYLCASSLVGGLYNEQFFGPGTRLTVL.

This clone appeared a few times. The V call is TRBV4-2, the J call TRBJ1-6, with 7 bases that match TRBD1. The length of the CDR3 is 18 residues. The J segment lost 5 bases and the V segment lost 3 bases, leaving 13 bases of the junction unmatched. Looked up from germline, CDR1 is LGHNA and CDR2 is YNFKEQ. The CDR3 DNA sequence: TGTGCCAGCAGCCAGGCCCCTTTGGCAGGGGGACATAATTCACCCCTCCACTTT. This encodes CASSQAPLAGGHNSPLHF.

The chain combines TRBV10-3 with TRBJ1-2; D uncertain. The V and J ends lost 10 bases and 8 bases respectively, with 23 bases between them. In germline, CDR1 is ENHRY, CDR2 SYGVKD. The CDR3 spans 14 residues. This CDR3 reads CASSRSASPVGYTF. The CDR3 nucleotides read TGTGCCAGCTCCCGTTCGGCCTCGCCGGTGGGCTACACCTTC.

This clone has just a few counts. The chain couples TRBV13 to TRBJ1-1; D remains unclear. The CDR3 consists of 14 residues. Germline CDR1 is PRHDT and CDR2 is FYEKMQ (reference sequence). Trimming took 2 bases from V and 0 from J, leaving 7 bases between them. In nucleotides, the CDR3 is TGTGCCAGCAGCTTAATGACCGTGAACACTGAAGCTTTCTTT. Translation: CASSLMTVNTEAFF.

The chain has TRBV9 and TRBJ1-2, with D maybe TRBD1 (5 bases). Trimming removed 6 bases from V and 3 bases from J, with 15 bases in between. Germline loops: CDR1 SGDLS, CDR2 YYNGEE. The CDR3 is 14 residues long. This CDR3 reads CASTLRGIDYGYTF. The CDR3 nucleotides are TGTGCCAGCACCCTGAGGGGAATCGACTATGGCTACACCTTC.

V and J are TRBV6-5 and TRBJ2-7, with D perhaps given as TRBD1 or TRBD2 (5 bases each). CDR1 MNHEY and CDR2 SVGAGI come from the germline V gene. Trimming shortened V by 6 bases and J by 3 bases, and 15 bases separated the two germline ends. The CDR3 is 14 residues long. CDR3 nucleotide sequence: TGTGCCAGCAGCGGGACGACTCGTTACTACGAGCAGTACTTC. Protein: CASSGTTRYYEQYF.